The T cell receptor (beta chain) under discussion was sequenced for a study of PD-1 blockade in classical Hodgkin lymphoma. Findings and limits, study-wide: Baseline TCR diversity was reportedly lower in newly diagnosed patients than in healthy donors. It was reported as lower still in relapsed/refractory patients. Anyone who began nivolumab under 1 year after ASCT was excluded. Repertoire differences lack defined causes, possibly disease activity or prior therapy.

Remarks on this clone: Its antigen is as yet unknown.

The protocol was immunoSEQ multiplex PCR, while the TCRdb copy is restricted to in-frame clones and leaves out a portion. Counted here are about 20,000 clones, approximately 80% occurring once; the ten biggest clones make up 7.3%. V lost 3 bases, J lost 5 bases, and 11 bases stayed unmatched. The V gene's germline CDR1 is MGHRA and CDR2 YSYEKL. The CDR3 extends over 16 amino acids. The time point was: cycle 4 day 1 (C4D1), after five to seven weeks of nivolumab. Exposure to brentuximab vedotin varied, and each patient had relapsed following autologous stem cell transplantation. The authors enriched CD8+ T cells from thawed PBMCs via magnetic negative selection.

This clonotype was sampled from a human donor with classical Hodgkin lymphoma. Sequenced here: CD8+ T cells from blood, sampled before the fourth cycle of nivolumab. This chain uses TRBV4-1 with TRBJ2-7; 9 nucleotides line up with TRBD2. CDR3 residues: CASSQREGLADDEQYF. The CDR3 DNA is TGCGCCAGCAGCCAGAGAGAGGGACTAGCTGACGACGAGCAGTACTTC.